This section outlines one T cell receptor (beta chain) sequence together with its context. Its antigen is currently unknown. This specimen belongs to a study of cytomegalovirus exposure and HLA in healthy donors. Trimming removed 1 base from V and 8 bases from J, with 15 bases in between. Per germline, CDR1 LNHNV and CDR2 YYDKDF (reference sequence). The CDR3 is 15 residues long. With 60 Vbeta and 13 Jbeta primers, the PCR was carried out. The assay was immunoSEQ multiplex PCR, and TCRdb's table has in-frame clones only and misses some. Here the sample spans around 100,000 clones, around 69% being singletons. Study results and limitations: When analyzed later, a missense DCLRE1C variant was found to be linked to TCR beta V- and J-gene trimming. As was reported, the classifier diagnosed cytomegalovirus status with high specificity and sensitivity. At a 0.05 false discovery rate, a later analysis found 16,951 TCR beta sequences to be associated with HLA alleles.

The sequencing input was PBMCs. The rearrangement joins TRBV15 to TRBJ2-1; possible D gene TRBD1, 6 bases. The TCR sequence derives from a woman between 55 and 75 years old in good health and CMV-seropositive. The CDR3 sequence is CATSRGPVGGYEQFF. The CDR3 DNA is TGTGCCACCAGCAGAGGCCCAGTTGGGGGCTATGAGCAGTTCTTC.